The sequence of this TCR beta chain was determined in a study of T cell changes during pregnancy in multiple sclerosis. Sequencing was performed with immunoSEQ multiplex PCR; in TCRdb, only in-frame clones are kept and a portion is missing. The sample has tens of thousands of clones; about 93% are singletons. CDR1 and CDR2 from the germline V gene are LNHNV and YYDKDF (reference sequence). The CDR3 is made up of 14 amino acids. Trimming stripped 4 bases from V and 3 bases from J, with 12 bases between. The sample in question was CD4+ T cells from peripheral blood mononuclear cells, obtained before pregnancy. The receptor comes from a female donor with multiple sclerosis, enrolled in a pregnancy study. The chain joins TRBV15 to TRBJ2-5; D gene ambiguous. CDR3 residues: CATSKPGAEETQYF. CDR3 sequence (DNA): TGTGCCACCAGCAAGCCCGGAGCAGAAGAGACCCAGTACTTC.